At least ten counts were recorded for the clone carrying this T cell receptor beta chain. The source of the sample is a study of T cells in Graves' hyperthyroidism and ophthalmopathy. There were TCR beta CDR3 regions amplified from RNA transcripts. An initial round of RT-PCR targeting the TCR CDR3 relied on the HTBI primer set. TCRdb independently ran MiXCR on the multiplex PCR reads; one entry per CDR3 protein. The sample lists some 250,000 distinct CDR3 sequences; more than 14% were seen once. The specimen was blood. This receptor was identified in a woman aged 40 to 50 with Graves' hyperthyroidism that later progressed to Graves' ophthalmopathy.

CDR3 bases: TGTGCCAGCAGTTTATTGGGGGCCCCACCCGCGAACACTGAAGCTTTCTTT. The encoded protein is CASSLLGAPPANTEAFF. The chain combines TRBV12-3 or TRBV12-4 with TRBJ1-1, with D perhaps TRBD1 (6 bases). CDR3 length: 17 amino acids. Trimming took off 2 bases at V and 1 base at J, with 17 bases between the two ends.